The clone carrying this T cell receptor beta chain was seen just once. The entry originates in a study of blood T cell repertoires in COVID-19. Overall study context: Both acute and convalescent COVID-19 samples were obtained from the United States, Italy and Spain. PBMCs, B-cell-depleted T cells, or T cells provided the cDNA or gDNA that made up the material.

The V end lost 6 bases, the J end lost 7 bases, and 16 bases lay between the germline ends. Germline loops: CDR1 MNHEY, CDR2 SVGAGI. CDR3 length: 15 amino acids. Here immunoSEQ multiplex PCR was the method, and the copy in TCRdb shows in-frame clones only, minus some. The table has around 310,000 clones, 90% seen once. This sequence originates from a woman aged 40-49 years with COVID-19, enrolled during active disease. Sequenced: peripheral blood. The gene calls are TRBV6-5 and TRBJ1-6, with D possibly matching TRBD1 (6 bases). The DNA of the CDR3 is TGTGCCAGCAGCAACGGACAGTGGGTAAATTCACCCCTCCACTTT. The encoded protein is CASSNGQWVNSPLHF.